A selection of T cell receptor beta chains follows, all from one sample in a study of blood T cell repertoires in COVID-19. The method was immunoSEQ multiplex PCR; TCRdb's version includes in-frame clones alone and lacks a portion of them. The sample has 90,000 to 150,000 clones, 65% to 90% seen once. Sequencing input: peripheral blood. The origin of the receptors is an elderly man with acute or convalescent COVID-19. Both conserved end residues are part of each CDR3. Fields, in order: V gene, clone size, D gene, J gene, CDR3 protein, CDR3 DNA. The D gene is left open where the match is weak. Clone size appears in some rows only: once, few, many, or a class for an expanded clone.

v_gene: TRBV13; abundance: -; d_gene: -; j_gene: TRBJ1-2; CDR3aa: CASSLSGVTKNYGYTF; CDR3nt: TGTGCCAGCAGCCTTAGCGGGGTCACCAAAAACTATGGCTACACCTTC
v_gene: TRBV5-1; abundance: -; d_gene: -; j_gene: TRBJ2-7; CDR3aa: CASSLDAEIYEQYF; CDR3nt: TGCGCCAGCAGCTTGGATGCCGAGATCTACGAGCAGTACTTC
v_gene: TRBV6-5; abundance: -; d_gene: -; j_gene: TRBJ1-5; CDR3aa: CASSRDFDQPQHF; CDR3nt: TGTGCCAGCAGTAGAGATTTTGATCAGCCCCAGCATTTT
v_gene: TRBV20-1; abundance: -; d_gene: -; j_gene: TRBJ1-5; CDR3aa: CSASPADYSNQPQHF; CDR3nt: TGCAGTGCTAGTCCAGCCGACTATAGCAATCAGCCCCAGCATTTT
v_gene: TRBV5-1; abundance: -; d_gene: TRBD1; j_gene: TRBJ1-1; CDR3aa: CARSSGQGRGETEAFF; CDR3nt: TGCGCCCGCAGCTCGGGACAGGGTAGGGGGGAAACTGAAGCTTTCTTT
v_gene: TRBV29-1; abundance: -; d_gene: -; j_gene: TRBJ1-4; CDR3aa: CSVERGIGEKLFF; CDR3nt: TGCAGCGTTGAAAGGGGGATCGGTGAAAAACTGTTTTTT
v_gene: TRBV19; abundance: -; d_gene: -; j_gene: TRBJ1-5; CDR3aa: CASVDSYSNQPQHF; CDR3nt: TGTGCCAGTGTGGACAGCTATAGCAATCAGCCCCAGCATTTT
v_gene: TRBV3-1/TRBV3-2; abundance: once; d_gene: -; j_gene: TRBJ2-1; CDR3aa: CASSQALGGVEQFF; CDR3nt: TGTGCCAGCAGCCAAGCCCTCGGCGGGGTCGAGCAGTTCTTC
v_gene: TRBV6-2/TRBV6-3; abundance: -; d_gene: -; j_gene: TRBJ1-2; CDR3aa: CASTPTWKSYGYTF; CDR3nt: TGTGCCAGCACCCCGACTTGGAAAAGTTATGGCTACACCTTC
v_gene: TRBV5-1; abundance: -; d_gene: TRBD1; j_gene: TRBJ1-2; CDR3aa: CASSSRTGDGYTF; CDR3nt: TGCGCCAGCAGCTCCCGGACAGGGGATGGCTACACCTTC
v_gene: TRBV5-1; abundance: -; d_gene: TRBD1; j_gene: TRBJ1-1; CDR3aa: CASSLPGQNPMNTEAFF; CDR3nt: TGCGCCAGCAGCTTGCCGGGACAGAACCCAATGAACACTGAAGCTTTCTTT
v_gene: TRBV29-1; abundance: -; d_gene: -; j_gene: TRBJ1-2; CDR3aa: CSVLGRGASPYGYTF; CDR3nt: TGCAGCGTCCTAGGTCGGGGGGCGTCTCCCTATGGCTACACCTTC
v_gene: TRBV27; abundance: -; d_gene: -; j_gene: TRBJ1-2; CDR3aa: CASSRGSTGTYGGYTF; CDR3nt: TGTGCCAGCAGTAGGGGGTCAACAGGGACCTACGGTGGCTACACCTTC
v_gene: TRBV3-1/TRBV3-2; abundance: -; d_gene: -; j_gene: TRBJ2-4; CDR3aa: CASSHAGDIQYF; CDR3nt: TGTGCCAGCAGCCATGCAGGGGACATTCAGTACTTC
v_gene: TRBV19; abundance: -; d_gene: TRBD1; j_gene: TRBJ1-5; CDR3aa: CASSIRGQGPNQPQHF; CDR3nt: TGTGCCAGTAGTATAAGGGGACAGGGGCCCAATCAGCCCCAGCATTTT
v_gene: TRBV7-2; abundance: -; d_gene: -; j_gene: TRBJ2-2; CDR3aa: CASSSWTANTGELFF; CDR3nt: TGTGCCAGCAGCTCCTGGACAGCGAACACCGGGGAGCTGTTTTTT
v_gene: TRBV28; abundance: -; d_gene: -; j_gene: TRBJ1-1; CDR3aa: CASSPQGTPNTEAFF; CDR3nt: TGTGCCAGCAGTCCGCAAGGGACACCAAACACTGAAGCTTTCTTT
v_gene: TRBV7-8; abundance: -; d_gene: TRBD1; j_gene: TRBJ2-5; CDR3aa: CASSLGGVETQYF; CDR3nt: TGTGCCAGCAGTTTAGGGGGCGTAGAGACCCAGTACTTC
v_gene: TRBV10-3; abundance: few; d_gene: TRBD1; j_gene: TRBJ2-7; CDR3aa: CAISLKGQGPYEQYF; CDR3nt: TGTGCCATCAGTCTAAAGGGACAGGGTCCCTACGAGCAGTACTTC
v_gene: TRBV19; abundance: -; d_gene: TRBD2; j_gene: TRBJ2-3; CDR3aa: CASSIIAGTITDTQYF; CDR3nt: TGTGCCAGTAGTATTATAGCGGGTACCATCACAGATACGCAGTATTTT
v_gene: TRBV9; abundance: -; d_gene: -; j_gene: TRBJ2-3; CDR3aa: CASSPWPSTDTQYF; CDR3nt: TGTGCCAGCAGCCCGTGGCCTAGCACAGATACGCAGTATTTT
v_gene: TRBV7-2; abundance: -; d_gene: -; j_gene: TRBJ1-2; CDR3aa: CASSLAREGGYTF; CDR3nt: TGTGCCAGCAGCTTAGCGCGGGAGGGTGGCTACACCTTC
v_gene: TRBV5-1; abundance: -; d_gene: TRBD1; j_gene: TRBJ1-1; CDR3aa: CASSSSGTVNTEAFF; CDR3nt: TGCGCCAGCAGCTCATCCGGGACAGTGAACACTGAAGCTTTCTTT
v_gene: TRBV6-5; abundance: -; d_gene: -; j_gene: TRBJ1-2; CDR3aa: CASREPGGNYGYTF; CDR3nt: TGTGCCAGCAGGGAGCCCGGGGGTAACTATGGCTACACCTTC
v_gene: TRBV4-1; abundance: -; d_gene: -; j_gene: TRBJ1-2; CDR3aa: CASSQSWTVANYGYTF; CDR3nt: TGCGCCAGCAGCCAATCTTGGACAGTGGCTAACTATGGCTACACCTTC
v_gene: TRBV10-3; abundance: -; d_gene: TRBD1; j_gene: TRBJ1-2; CDR3aa: CAIRTGGYGYTF; CDR3nt: TGTGCCATCCGGACAGGGGGCTATGGCTACACCTTC
v_gene: TRBV11-2; abundance: -; d_gene: TRBD1; j_gene: TRBJ2-4; CDR3aa: CASSRDRNKNIQYF; CDR3nt: TGTGCCAGCAGCAGGGACAGGAACAAAAACATTCAGTACTTC
v_gene: TRBV7-8; abundance: once; d_gene: TRBD2; j_gene: TRBJ2-7; CDR3aa: CASSQTVGQGTSGTYEQYF; CDR3nt: TGTGCCAGCAGCCAGACCGTGGGACAAGGGACTAGCGGAACCTACGAGCAGTACTTC
v_gene: TRBV10-3; abundance: once; d_gene: -; j_gene: TRBJ1-6; CDR3aa: CAISDPGGGSPLHF; CDR3nt: TGTGCCATCAGTGACCCCGGGGGAGGTTCACCCCTCCACTTT
v_gene: TRBV7-6; abundance: -; d_gene: -; j_gene: TRBJ1-4; CDR3aa: CASSLEGGGDEKLFF; CDR3nt: TGTGCCAGCAGCTTAGAAGGGGGGGGTGATGAAAAACTGTTTTTT
v_gene: TRBV15; abundance: -; d_gene: -; j_gene: TRBJ1-4; CDR3aa: CATSRDWPPSTNEKLFF; CDR3nt: TGTGCCACCAGCAGAGATTGGCCTCCCTCAACTAATGAAAAACTGTTTTTT
v_gene: TRBV18; abundance: -; d_gene: TRBD1; j_gene: TRBJ2-1; CDR3aa: CASSPYRTGDNEQFF; CDR3nt: TGTGCCAGCTCACCTTACCGGACAGGAGACAATGAGCAGTTCTTC